One sample yielded the 32 T cell receptor beta chains listed below, sequenced in a study of blood T cells in healthy people across ages. The use of a sample-barcoded 5' primer and a J-beta primer mix characterized a second PCR of about 7 to 12 cycles. TCRdb processed the 5' RACE reads anew with MiXCR; each CDR3 protein has one entry. Counted here are over 550,000 distinct CDR3 sequences, roughly 30% occurring once; the ten biggest clones make up 15% to 18%. Sample: blood. The source is a woman of 80 years or more in good health.

This clonotype was counted many times. CDR3 protein: CASSTGGFAEAFF. Here the CDR3 DNA reads TGCGCCAGCAGCACAGGGGGGTTCGCTGAAGCTTTCTTT. V gene TRBV5-1 combines with J gene TRBJ1-1; 8 bases are shared with TRBD1. J gave up 6 bases and V 4 bases, and 5 bases lay outside the gene matches. The germline V gene encodes CDR1 SGHRS and CDR2 YFSETQ. The CDR3 runs 13 residues.

To note about this clonotype: A read error may be the cause here, since a much bigger clone is one base away. The J gene is TRBJ2-7, the V gene TRBV6-1; TRBD2 agrees at 11 bases. Looked up from germline, CDR1 is MNHNS and CDR2 is SASEGT. The CDR3 is 16 residues long. V gave up 7 bases and J gave up 10 bases; unmatched junction bases: 18. The CDR3 loop reads CASITPSGGSAEAQYF. The CDR3 nucleotides read TGTGCCAGCATAACCCCTAGCGGGGGGTCTGCTGAGGCCCAGTACTTC.

CDR3 in amino acids: CASSPAGESYGYTF. DNA for the CDR3: TGTGCCAGCTCACCGGCAGGGGAGAGCTATGGCTACACCTTC. The V call is TRBV18, the J call TRBJ1-2; weak D call: TRBD1 (6 bases). Deletions cut 3 bases from V and 4 bases from J, with 12 bases between. Per germline, CDR1 KGHSH and CDR2 LQKENI. The CDR3 length is 14 residues.

This clonotype was recorded at least ten times. This chain links TRBV20-1 with TRBJ1-2, with TRBD1 as a possible D gene (5 bases). The germline CDR1 and CDR2 sequences are DFQATT and SNEGSKA (reference sequence). Trimming left V 1 base short and J 4 bases short, with 7 bases between. This CDR3 contains 12 residues. CDR3 amino acids: CSARVRGYGYTF. In nucleotides, the CDR3 is TGCAGTGCTAGAGTGAGGGGCTATGGCTACACCTTC.

This clonotype has only a few counts. A clone one base away is much larger, so this may be a read error. V and J are TRBV7-3 and TRBJ2-5, with D possibly being TRBD1 or TRBD2 (5 bases each). Trimming removed 5 bases at V and 11 bases at J, with 24 bases between. CDR1 and CDR2 from the germline V gene are SGHTA and FQGTGA. This CDR3 is built from 15 residues. CDR3 nucleotides: TGTGCCAGCAGCCCCGGGACCTTTAGAGGGGATGAGCAGTACTTC. Its protein is CASSPGTFRGDEQYF.

This rearrangement joins TRBV27 to TRBJ2-5, with no clear D. This CDR3 spans 13 amino acids. Trimming removed 4 bases at V and 1 base at J, with 7 bases between. CDR1 MNHEY and CDR2 SMNVEV come from the germline V gene (reference sequence). The CDR3 coding sequence is TGTGCCAGCAGTTCCAATTCCCAAGAGACCCAGTACTTC. Encoded protein: CASSSNSQETQYF.

This clonotype has at least ten counts. V usage is TRBV5-6 and J usage is TRBJ2-7; 8 positions agree with TRBD1. Per the germline V gene, CDR1 is SGHDT and CDR2 is YYEEEE. Trimming took 2 bases from V and 0 from J; bases not matched to a gene: 4. The CDR3 is 15 residues long. The CDR3, as DNA: TGTGCCAGCAGCTTTTTCGGACAGGGCTCCTACGAGCAGTACTTC. Protein sequence: CASSFFGQGSYEQYF.

In this sample, this clonotype turned up many times. This chain connects TRBV5-1 to TRBJ2-5; the match to TRBD1 covers 9 bases. The CDR3 consists of 13 residues. Trimming cost V 5 bases and J 5 bases; bases outside gene matches: 4. Germline CDR1 SGHRS, CDR2 YFSETQ. The CDR3 here is CASSRDRVETQYF. CDR3 nucleotide sequence: TGCGCCAGCAGTAGGGACAGGGTGGAGACCCAGTACTTC.

A word on this clonotype: This may stem from a read error, because a much larger clone lies one nucleotide away. This sequence joins TRBV4-2 and TRBJ2-1; D may be TRBD1 (6 bases). V dropped 0 bases and J dropped 3 bases, with 15 bases sitting between them. The CDR3 is 17 amino acids. Germline CDR1 reads LGHNA; CDR2 reads YNFKEQ. The CDR3 loop is CASSQDSQGLIYNEQFF. The CDR3 DNA is TGTGCCAGCAGCCAAGACTCTCAGGGGTTGATCTACAATGAGCAGTTCTTC.

This clonotype was seen a handful of times. The rearrangement uses TRBV27 and TRBJ2-3; unclear D gene. V was shortened by 5 bases and J by 0 bases, with 12 bases between the two germline ends. The CDR3 is 15 amino acids. From germline, CDR1 is MNHEY and CDR2 SMNVEV (reference sequence). The CDR3 DNA is TGTGCCAGCAGTCCGGGCCCCGCGAGCACAGATACGCAGTATTTT. Amino acids: CASSPGPASTDTQYF.

There are a few counts of this clonotype. The genes are TRBV27 and TRBJ2-7, with D hard to call. V was pared by 6 bases and J by 7 bases, with 19 bases between. This CDR3 comprises 14 residues. Germline V gives CDR1 MNHEY, CDR2 SMNVEV (reference sequence). The CDR3 bases are TGTGCCAGCAGAATTGCTGGCAGAAGCAATGAGCAGTACTTC. It encodes CASRIAGRSNEQYF.

This clonotype came up a few times. This sequence joins TRBV10-3 and TRBJ1-3; 7 bases fit TRBD1. V lost 10 bases, J lost 2 bases, and 14 bases stayed unmatched. The CDR3 is 16 amino acids. Germline lookup yields CDR1 ENHRY and CDR2 SYGVKD. In DNA, the CDR3 is TGTGCCACTGGGGGGCCTACTGGGACAGCTGGAAACACCATATATTTT. This gives the protein CATGGPTGTAGNTIYF.

As concerns this clonotype: A single base separates this from a much larger clone, so it may be a read error. The conserved closing phenylalanine or tryptophan is absent in this CDR3, likely reflecting a read error. CDR3 sequence reads: CASSLDRGVGNNEQFL. The CDR3 DNA sequence: TGCGCCAGCAGCTTGGACCGGGGAGTCGGTAACAATGAGCAGTTCCTC. V gene TRBV5-1 combines with J gene TRBJ2-1; tentative D call: TRBD2 (5 bases). Germline lookup yields CDR1 SGHRS and CDR2 YFSETQ. This CDR3 has 16 amino acids. V was trimmed by 0 bases and J by 5 bases, leaving 15 bases between them.

This clonotype was seen many times. The chain links TRBV5-1 to TRBJ2-1; possibly TRBD2 for D (5 bases). This CDR3 is built from 14 residues. Trimming took off 0 bases at V and 6 bases at J, with 10 bases between the two ends. Germline V gene data show CDR1 as SGHRS and CDR2 as YFSETQ. The CDR3 DNA sequence: TGCGCCAGCAGCTTGGGCGAGGGTAGCAATGAGCAGTTCTTC. It encodes CASSLGEGSNEQFF. Looking up the rest from reference TRBV5-1 and TRBJ2-1 gives the full variable domain: KAGVTQTPRYLIKTRGQQVTLSCSPISGHRSVSWYQQTPGQGLQFLFEYFSETQRNKGNFPGRFSGRQFSNSRSEMNVSTLELGDSALYLCASSLGEGSNEQFFGPGTRLTVL.

At least ten counts were recorded for this clonotype. The rearrangement uses TRBV20-1 and TRBJ2-7; D remains ambiguous. V lost 7 bases and J lost 5, with 12 bases in between. The germline V gene has CDR1 DFQATT and CDR2 SNEGSKA (reference sequence). The length of the CDR3 is 11 residues. CDR3 loop: CSVLLRDEQYF. The CDR3 region has the DNA TGCAGTGTTCTTCTCCGAGACGAGCAGTACTTC.

This clonotype was observed many times. The chain employs TRBV4-2 and TRBJ2-3, with 9 nucleotides matching TRBD2. The CDR3 runs 18 residues. The junction had 9 bases not matched to a gene; V was cut back by 0 bases and J by 2 bases. Per germline, CDR1 LGHNA and CDR2 YNFKEQ. CDR3 sequence reads: CASSQDRASGVNTDTQYF. As DNA, the CDR3 is TGTGCCAGCAGCCAAGATCGGGCTAGCGGGGTAAACACAGATACGCAGTATTTT.

The CDR3 bases are TGTGCCAGCAGCCCCAGCGAGGGGAGGGCAGATACGCAGTATTTT. Translated: CASSPSEGRADTQYF. The chain recombines TRBV7-8 with TRBJ2-3; 7 bases line up with TRBD2. The CDR3 covers 15 residues. With 5 bases clipped from V and 4 bases from J, the junction kept 9 bases outside the gene matches. Germline V lookup: CDR1 SGHVS, CDR2 FQNEAQ.

This clonotype turned up a few times. The chain combines TRBV28 with TRBJ1-5, with TRBD1 as a possible D gene (6 bases). The CDR3 covers 13 residues. The V end was cut by 9 bases, the J end by 9 bases, with 18 bases between. Germline V CDR1 and CDR2: MDHEN, SYDVKM. The CDR3: CASRGGGSGPQHF. CDR3 sequence (DNA): TGTGCCAGTCGCGGGGGGGGCTCGGGGCCCCAGCATTTT.

V usage is TRBV20-1 and J usage is TRBJ1-5; 7 nucleotides agree with TRBD1. This CDR3 is built from 14 residues. The germline gives CDR1 DFQATT, CDR2 SNEGSKA (reference sequence). The ends lost 4 bases at V and 2 bases at J; junction bases unmatched: 5. DNA of the CDR3: TGCAGTGCTACCCGACAGGGTGGCAATCAGCCCCAGCATTTT. It yields the protein CSATRQGGNQPQHF.

The chain links TRBV6-1 to TRBJ1-4; 9 positions agree with TRBD1. The CDR3 has 16 amino acids. Losses at the gene ends were 7 bases for V and 1 base for J; bases not matched to a gene: 7. Germline V gives CDR1 MNHNS, CDR2 SASEGT. The CDR3 sequence: CASIRTTGGTNEKLFF. As DNA, the CDR3 is TGTGCCAGCATCAGGACGACAGGGGGAACTAATGAAAAACTGTTTTTT.

The chain joins TRBV29-1 to TRBJ2-5; TRBD2 aligns across 11 bases. Looked up from germline, CDR1 is SQVTM and CDR2 is ANQGSEA. The V and J ends lost 7 bases and 0 bases, in that order; junction bases with no gene match: 7. This CDR3 contains 15 residues. CDR3 region: CSASGGQTNQETQYF. Written as DNA, the CDR3 is TGCAGCGCTAGCGGGGGGCAAACCAACCAAGAGACCCAGTACTTC.

In the case of this clonotype: A much larger clone differs from this one at a single base, so this may be a read error. The V and J genes are TRBV3-1 and TRBJ2-3; 9 bases align to TRBD1. Germline-derived CDR1 and CDR2 are LGHDT and YNNKEL (reference sequence). The CDR3 runs to 16 residues. The CDR3 DNA sequence: TGTGCCGGCAGCATCTCAACAGGGGGCGGATCAGATACGCAGTATTTT. It codes for CAGSISTGGGSDTQYF.

The chain couples TRBV2 to TRBJ2-5; D is possibly TRBD2 (5 bases). The CDR3 totals 15 residues. Germline values: CDR1 SNHLY, CDR2 FYNNEI. V lost 3 bases and J 2 bases, leaving 13 bases between the germline ends. CDR3 sequence reads: CASSDQKRKQETQYF. The CDR3 DNA reads TGTGCCAGCAGTGACCAAAAGCGGAAGCAAGAGACCCAGTACTTC.

V usage is TRBV2 and J usage is TRBJ2-5; 11 nucleotides agree with TRBD1. Germline loops: CDR1 SNHLY, CDR2 FYNNEI. V shed 9 bases and J 5 bases; nucleotides not matched to a gene: 5. The CDR3 is made up of 13 amino acids. CDR3 in DNA: TGTGCCAGAGGGACAGGGGGACAGGAGACCCAGTACTTC. Translation gives CARGTGGQETQYF.

In this sample, this clonotype turned up once. This rearrangement joins TRBV30 to TRBJ2-1, with 9 bases lining up with TRBD1. Losses at the gene ends were 5 bases for V and 9 bases for J; bases not matched to a gene: 11. There are 14 residues in the CDR3. Per germline, CDR1 GTSNPN and CDR2 SVGIG (reference sequence). DNA of the CDR3: TGTGCCTGGGCCGTAACAGGGGGCCGGACTGAGCAGTTCTTC. Translation: CAWAVTGGRTEQFF. The full variable domain, in which reference TRBV30 and TRBJ2-1 provide the parts outside the CDR3, is SQTIHQWPATLVQPVGSPLSLECTVEGTSNPNLYWYRQAAGRGLQLLFYSVGIGQISSEVPQNLSASRPQDRQFILSSKKLLLSDSGFYLCAWAVTGGRTEQFFGPGTRLTVL.

As to this clonotype: A junction end diverges from the germline sequence, so it may reflect a read error. The rearrangement uses TRBV6-6 and TRBJ1-5; D unresolved. The CDR3 has 15 amino acids. Germline CDR1 MNHNY, CDR2 SVGAGI (reference sequence). CDR3 nucleotides: TGTGCCGGCAGTTACTCGACCACGGCGGGACAGCCCCAGCATTTT. Protein: CAGSYSTTAGQPQHF.

The chain employs TRBV21-1 and TRBJ1-1; the DNA was not used to check the table's D call, TRBD1. TRBV21-1 is assigned pseudogene status. The CDR3 has 15 amino acids. Written as DNA, the CDR3 is TGTGCCAGCAGCAAAACAGGGAAGGGGAACACTGAAGCTTTCTTT. Translated: CASSKTGKGNTEAFF.

J is TRBJ1-1 and V is TRBV7-9, with D possibly TRBD1 on 6 matching bases. Germline V gives CDR1 SEHNR, CDR2 FQNEAQ (reference sequence). V was pared by 1 base and J by 4 bases, with 10 bases between. This CDR3 has 14 residues. The CDR3 DNA reads TGTGCCAGCAGCTTAGGCAGGGGCGGCACTGAAGCTTTCTTT. Protein: CASSLGRGGTEAFF. Drawing the rest from reference TRBV7-9 and TRBJ1-1, the complete variable domain is DTGVSQNPRHKITKRGQNVTFRCDPISEHNRLYWYRQTLGQGPEFLTYFQNEAQLEKSRLLSDRFSAERPKGSFSTLEIQRTEQGDSAMYLCASSLGRGGTEAFFGQGTRLTVV.

This clonotype was seen repeatedly, ten times or more. The chain couples TRBV20-1 to TRBJ2-1; TRBD2 agrees at 9 bases. V lost 0 bases, J lost 6 bases, and 6 bases stayed unmatched. Germline lookup yields CDR1 DFQATT and CDR2 SNEGSKA (reference sequence). The CDR3 contains 15 residues. The CDR3 region is CSARDFRTSANEQFF. The CDR3 bases are TGCAGTGCTAGAGATTTCAGGACTAGCGCCAATGAGCAGTTCTTC.

This clonotype was recorded many times. This sequence joins TRBV6-5 and TRBJ1-6; TRBD1 matches 7 bases. The CDR3 sequence is 12 residues long. V shed 6 bases and J 11 bases; nucleotides not matched to a gene: 4. Per the germline V gene, CDR1 is MNHEY and CDR2 is SVGAGI. CDR3 in DNA: TGTGCCAGCAGCACAGGGGTCGCACCCCTCCACTTT. It is translated as CASSTGVAPLHF.

This clonotype was observed a handful of times. V is TRBV28 and J is TRBJ2-7; TRBD1 matches at 7 bases. The trim removed 3 bases at V and 3 bases at J, leaving 8 bases unmatched. From germline, CDR1 is MDHEN and CDR2 SYDVKM. The CDR3 consists of 15 residues. The chain's CDR3 is CASSFLGTVLYEQYF. The DNA for the CDR3 is TGTGCCAGCAGTTTTTTGGGGACAGTACTCTACGAGCAGTACTTC.

This rearrangement joins TRBV6-5 to TRBJ1-4; no clear D gene. Germline assignment: CDR1 MNHEY and CDR2 SVGAGI. Deletions cut 4 bases from V and 4 bases from J, with 19 bases between. There are 17 residues in the CDR3. The CDR3 sequence is CASSSIRVGRHNEKLFF. DNA of the CDR3: TGTGCCAGCAGTTCCATCCGGGTGGGGAGGCATAATGAAAAACTGTTTTTT.